This TCR beta chain derives from a study of CD8 T cells in ankylosing spondylitis. Study-level points and caveats: Blood from ankylosing spondylitis patients appeared to carry a characteristic roughly eight-variant TCR beta motif.

As regards this clonotype: Its antigen is undetermined.

TCRdb passed the 5' RACE reads through MiXCR, listing each CDR3 protein once. The table has 750,000 to 850,000 distinct CDR3 sequences, approximately 12% seen once. The CDR3 has 16 residues. With 3 bases removed from V and 3 bases from J, the gap between germline ends came to 12 bases. Germline CDR1 and CDR2: MNHEY and SMNVEV (reference sequence). The sequence was obtained from a male donor with ankylosing spondylitis. The specimen sequenced was blood, either unsorted or a sorted T cell fraction (not recorded which). The chain combines TRBV27 with TRBJ1-6; D is uncertain. The CDR3 DNA sequence: TGTGCCAGCAGTTTTCGGAGGGATTACTATAATTCACCCCTCCACTTT. Its protein product is CASSFRRDYYNSPLHF.